The 2 T cell receptor beta chains in this list originate from one sample, sequenced in a study of CD8 T cells in Susac syndrome (dated by TCRdb to between 2017 and 2020). Library generation was performed with the immunoSEQ multiplex PCR assay. RNA was extracted using the RNeasy kit, and roughly 0.45 to 1 ug of the RNA was reverse transcribed with random hexamers. The public reads were reprocessed in TCRdb via fastp at Q25 and MiXCR, keeping in-frame beta chains. Entries are consolidated by CDR3 protein sequence, retaining the most common genes and DNA. The sample includes about 52,000 distinct CDR3 sequences, with just over 90% observed a single time. Together, the top ten hold approximately 0.49% of the sample. The sequencing input was CD8+ T cells from PBMCs. The receptor set was obtained from a human donor with multiple sclerosis.

The V gene is TRBV9, the J gene TRBJ2-3; tentative D call: TRBD1 (5 bases). Germline loops: CDR1 SGDLS, CDR2 YYNGEE. This CDR3 contains 15 residues. V lost 3 bases, J lost 0 bases, and 11 bases lay in between. The CDR3 reads CASSGRVTSTDTQYF. The CDR3 bases are TGTGCCAGCAGCGGCAGGGTCACTAGCACAGATACGCAGTATTTT.

This rearrangement joins TRBV6-1 to TRBJ1-2, with D maybe TRBD1 (5 bases). The CDR3 loop spans 14 amino acids. The V end lost 7 bases, the J end lost 5 bases, and 17 bases lay between the germline ends. CDR1 MNHNS and CDR2 SASEGT come from the germline V gene. The CDR3 spells CASTPGTASYGYTF. In DNA form, the CDR3 reads TGTGCCAGCACTCCCGGGACTGCATCATATGGCTACACCTTC.